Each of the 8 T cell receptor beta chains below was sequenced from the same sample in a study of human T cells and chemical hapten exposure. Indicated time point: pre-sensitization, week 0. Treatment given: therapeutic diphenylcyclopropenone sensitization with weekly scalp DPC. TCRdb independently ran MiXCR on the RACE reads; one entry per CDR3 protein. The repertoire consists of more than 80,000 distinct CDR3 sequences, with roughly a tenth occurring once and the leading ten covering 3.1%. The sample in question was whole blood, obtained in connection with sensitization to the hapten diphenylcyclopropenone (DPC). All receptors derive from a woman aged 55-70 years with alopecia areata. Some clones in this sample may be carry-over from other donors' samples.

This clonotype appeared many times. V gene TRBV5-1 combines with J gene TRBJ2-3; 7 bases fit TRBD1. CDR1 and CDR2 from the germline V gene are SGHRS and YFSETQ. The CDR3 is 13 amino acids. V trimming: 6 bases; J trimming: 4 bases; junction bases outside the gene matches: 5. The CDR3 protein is CASTQGMADTQYF. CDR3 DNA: TGCGCCAGCACACAGGGGATGGCAGATACGCAGTATTTT.

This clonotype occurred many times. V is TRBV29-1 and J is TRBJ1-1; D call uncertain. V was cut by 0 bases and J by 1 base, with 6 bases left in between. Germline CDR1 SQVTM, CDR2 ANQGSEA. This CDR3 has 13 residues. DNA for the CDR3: TGCAGCGTTGAAGAAACCTGGAACACTGAAGCTTTCTTT. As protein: CSVEETWNTEAFF.

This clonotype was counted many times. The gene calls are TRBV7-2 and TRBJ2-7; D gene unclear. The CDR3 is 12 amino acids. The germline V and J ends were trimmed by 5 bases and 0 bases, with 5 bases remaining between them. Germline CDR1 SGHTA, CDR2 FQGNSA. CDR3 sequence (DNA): TGTGCCAGCAGCCAAAGCTCCTACGAGCAGTACTTC. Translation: CASSQSSYEQYF.

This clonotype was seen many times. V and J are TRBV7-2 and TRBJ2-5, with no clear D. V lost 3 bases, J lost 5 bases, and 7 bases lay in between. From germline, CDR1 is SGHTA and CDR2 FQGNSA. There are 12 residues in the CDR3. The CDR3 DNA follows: TGTGCCAGCAGCTTCTTAGAGGAGACCCAGTACTTC. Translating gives CASSFLEETQYF.

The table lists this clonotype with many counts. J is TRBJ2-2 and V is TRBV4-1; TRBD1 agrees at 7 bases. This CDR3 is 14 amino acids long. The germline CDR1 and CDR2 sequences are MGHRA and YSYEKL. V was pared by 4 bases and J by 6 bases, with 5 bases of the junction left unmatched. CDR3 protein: CASSLWTGAGELFF. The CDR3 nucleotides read TGCGCCAGCAGCCTATGGACAGGCGCCGGGGAGCTGTTTTTT.

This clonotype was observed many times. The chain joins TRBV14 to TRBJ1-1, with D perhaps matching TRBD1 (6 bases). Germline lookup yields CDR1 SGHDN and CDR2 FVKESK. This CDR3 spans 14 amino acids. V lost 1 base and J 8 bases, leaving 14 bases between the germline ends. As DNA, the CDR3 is TGTGCCAGCAGCCAAGCCGGGACGAGGGGGGAAGCTTTCTTT. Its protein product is CASSQAGTRGEAFF.

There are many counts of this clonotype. The CDR3 DNA sequence: TGCAGTGCTAGTCCTAGTAGGGGGTACGGGGAGCTGTTTTTT. The encoded protein is CSASPSRGYGELFF. The genes are TRBV20-1 and TRBJ2-2; D is possibly TRBD1 (6 bases). From germline, CDR1 is DFQATT and CDR2 SNEGSKA (reference sequence). Trimming took 3 bases from V and 7 from J, leaving 15 bases between them. This CDR3 is built from 14 residues.

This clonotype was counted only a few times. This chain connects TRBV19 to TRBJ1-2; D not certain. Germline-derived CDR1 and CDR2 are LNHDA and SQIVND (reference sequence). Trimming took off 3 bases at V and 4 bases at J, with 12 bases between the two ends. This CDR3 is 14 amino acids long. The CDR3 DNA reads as TGTGCCAGTAGTATCATGGCAGGATTCTATGGCTACACCTTC. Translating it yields CASSIMAGFYGYTF.